This TCR beta chain was captured in a study of blood T cell repertoires in COVID-19 (dated by TCRdb to 2018 to 2020). Study-level background: The collaborator samples originated in the United States, Italy and Spain and spanned the acute and convalescent phases of COVID-19. Subjects who had been exposed to COVID-19, were actively infected with it, or had recovered from it provided the deeply sampled blood TCRbeta repertoires that made up the dataset. HLA class I and class II types, where available, came from metadata supplied by the sample provider rather than from assay-based typing. A de-identified subject ID, COVID-19 status, age in years and sex were almost always included in the sample metadata. The repertoires were released in a freely available public database meant as a resource for research on the immune response to SARS-CoV-2. The prospective study material was composed of cDNA or gDNA derived from T cells, B-cell-depleted T cells, or PBMCs. The samples were drawn from two sources: the first 160 participants of the ongoing ImmuneRACE study, and 1,000 to 1,500 subjects contributed by 6 global collaborators. The paper's findings and limits, for the study overall: The quantity of clinical and demographic metadata differed by source and by participant and was supplied without curation.

With regard to this clone: It has no known antigen specificity. The sample holds no much larger clone one base away, and base qualities are not on file.

V was cut back by 3 bases and J by 2 bases, leaving a gap of 4 bases between them. According to the germline V gene, CDR1 reads MDHEN and CDR2 reads SYDVKM. Including the terminal cysteine and phenylalanine, the CDR3 comprises 12 residues. Just the 36-base CDR3 DNA is kept, in frame starting at base 1. The immunoSEQ Assay, a bias-controlled multiplex PCR, was used to amplify TCRbeta CDR3 regions from genomic DNA. The published analysis was carried out like this. The number of nucleated cells in each sample was estimated from the amplification of reference gene primers within the assay. To quantify the absolute abundance of each unique TCRbeta CDR3 rearrangement, sequence reads were collapsed and filtered. For each sample, productive Simpson clonality was calculated as the square root of Simpson's diversity index over productive rearrangements. The immuneACCESS repertoire file appears here via TCRdb, limited to in-frame rearrangements. These files lack a portion of the clones; in checked studies, under half of the deficit traces to unresolved V genes, and the cause of the others is not known. V and J calls and clone size are as listed in that table; D and trimming were resolved from the DNA. The sample table records 44,000 or so clones; about 83% of these occur just once. 8% to 9% of the sample lies in the top ten.

Whole blood was collected in K2EDTA tubes by collaborating institutions according to the institutions' own protocols. Collaborator samples were shipped for TCRbeta analysis as frozen whole blood, isolated PBMCs, or DNA extracted from either sample type. The rearrangement combines TRBV28 with TRBJ1-2; the D gene is not confidently resolved. The clonotype comes from an elderly man in a cohort sampled during active COVID-19. Sequenced: peripheral blood. The encoded CDR3 is CASSFPNYGYTF. The DNA sequence is given as TGTGCCAGCAGTTTTCCAAACTATGGCTACACCTTC.